These 5 T cell receptor beta chains share one sample of origin, sequenced in a study of identical twins. TCRdb ran MiXCR on the 5' RACE reads and lists one entry per CDR3 protein. In the table there are 650,000 to 750,000 distinct CDR3 sequences, over 20% of which are singletons. These data were likewise used in another study, on T cells expressing NK-cell markers.

Sequenced sample: PBMCs. The source of these receptors is a woman between 18 and 29 years old in good health.

In its sample, this clonotype was seen a few times. The chain combines TRBV29-1 with TRBJ2-1; 10 bases line up with TRBD2. This CDR3 is 16 amino acids long. From germline, CDR1 is SQVTM and CDR2 ANQGSEA. With V trimmed by 1 base and J by 1 base, 4 bases remained unmatched. CDR3 bases: TGCAGCGTTGAAGGAGCGGGGGGGCAGTCCTACAATGAGCAGTTCTTC. Its translation: CSVEGAGGQSYNEQFF.

The V and J genes are TRBV7-2 and TRBJ2-5, with D perhaps TRBD1 (5 bases). Deletions cut 4 bases from V and 9 bases from J, with 18 bases between. Germline CDR1 reads SGHTA; CDR2 reads FQGNSA. The CDR3 has 14 amino acids. The DNA for the CDR3 is TGTGCCAGCAGCTCCTGGGGCCTAGGCGCGCCCCAGTACTTC. Its translation: CASSSWGLGAPQYF.

The chain employs TRBV7-2 and TRBJ2-7, with TRBD2 matching 9 bases. The CDR3 spans 16 residues. The germline V gene has CDR1 SGHTA and CDR2 FQGNSA. The V segment lost 5 bases and the J segment 0 bases; nucleotides outside the gene matches: 8. The CDR3, as DNA: TGTGCCAGCAGCCCCCCAAGCGGGAGGAGCTCCTACGAGCAGTACTTC. Its protein is CASSPPSGRSSYEQYF.

In this sample, this clonotype turned up a few times. J is TRBJ2-3 and V is TRBV29-1; 9 positions agree with TRBD2. Germline lookup yields CDR1 SQVTM and CDR2 ANQGSEA. The CDR3 runs 17 residues. Trimming removed 0 bases from V and 2 bases from J; junction bases left unmatched: 9. For the CDR3, the DNA is TGCAGCGTTGAAGATTCGGCTAGCGGGGTCTACACAGATACGCAGTATTTT. Protein: CSVEDSASGVYTDTQYF.

This clonotype was recorded a few times. This rearrangement joins TRBV5-6 to TRBJ2-1; D is possibly TRBD2 (6 bases). Germline V CDR1 and CDR2: SGHDT, YYEEEE. The V gene lost 6 bases and the J gene lost 4 bases, with 20 bases spanning the gap. The CDR3 length is 16 residues. CDR3 in amino acids: CASTSRSRGYYNEQFF. CDR3 bases: TGTGCCAGCACCAGCCGTTCGCGGGGCTATTACAATGAGCAGTTCTTC.